This T cell receptor (beta chain) was identified in a study of blood T cell repertoires in COVID-19 (dated by TCRdb to the early 2020s). For the study in its entirety: Samples from collaborators originated in the United States, Italy and Spain and spanned both the acute and convalescent phases of COVID-19. Subjects who had been exposed to COVID-19, were actively infected with it, or had recovered from it provided the deeply sampled blood TCRbeta repertoires that made up the dataset. Sample metadata almost always included a de-identified subject ID, COVID-19 status, age in years and sex. The samples were drawn from two sources: the first 160 participants of the ongoing ImmuneRACE study, and fewer than 1,500 subjects contributed by 6 global collaborators. HLA class I and class II types, where available, came from metadata supplied by the sample provider rather than from assay-based typing. The material from the prospective study consisted of cDNA or gDNA derived from T cells, B-cell-depleted T cells, or PBMCs. The repertoires were released in a freely available public database meant as a resource for research on the immune response to SARS-CoV-2.

TCRbeta CDR3 regions were amplified from genomic DNA by means of the immunoSEQ Assay, a bias-controlled multiplex PCR. The published analysis was carried out like this. The number of nucleated cells in each sample was estimated from the amplification of reference gene primers within the assay. To quantify the absolute abundance of each unique TCRbeta CDR3 rearrangement, sequence reads were collapsed and filtered. For each sample, productive Simpson clonality was calculated as the square root of Simpson's diversity index over productive rearrangements. TCRdb took this table from immuneACCESS and kept in-frame rearrangements with V and J called. Such tables lack part of the clones; where checked against another copy, unresolved V genes explain under half of the gap, and the rest is unexplained. V, J and clone size reflect that table, while D and trimming were determined from the DNA. For this sample the table gives 98,000 or so clones, of which under 90% were detected only once. The top ten hold over 5% of the sample.

A note on this clone: It lacks a known antigen. Base-call qualities are not available, and no considerably larger clone is one nucleotide away.

What the research found in general, with its limitations: The amount of clinical and demographic metadata varied by source and participant and was provided uncurated.

In Seattle, one collaborating source enrolled patients while the infection was active and tracked those patients longitudinally over the course of disease. Whole blood was collected in K2EDTA tubes by collaborating institutions according to the institutions' own protocols. For TCRbeta analysis, collaborator samples were shipped as frozen whole blood, as isolated PBMCs, or as DNA extracted from either sample type. Cut back by 5 bases and 1 base, the V and J ends lie 12 bases apart. Taken from the germline V gene (reference sequence), the CDR1 and CDR2 loops are SEHNR and FQNEAQ. Including cysteine and phenylalanine, the CDR3 has 14 amino acids. Left in the record is the CDR3 DNA by itself, 42 bases read in frame from the first base.

The receptor was isolated from a man aged 60 to 75 with COVID-19, enrolled during active disease. The chain links TRBV7-9 with TRBJ2-7; possibly the D gene is TRBD1, per 6 matching bases. The sequencing input was peripheral blood. CDR3 protein: CASSRGQKSYEQYF. The base sequence is TGTGCCAGCAGCCGGGGACAAAAATCCTACGAGCAGTACTTC.